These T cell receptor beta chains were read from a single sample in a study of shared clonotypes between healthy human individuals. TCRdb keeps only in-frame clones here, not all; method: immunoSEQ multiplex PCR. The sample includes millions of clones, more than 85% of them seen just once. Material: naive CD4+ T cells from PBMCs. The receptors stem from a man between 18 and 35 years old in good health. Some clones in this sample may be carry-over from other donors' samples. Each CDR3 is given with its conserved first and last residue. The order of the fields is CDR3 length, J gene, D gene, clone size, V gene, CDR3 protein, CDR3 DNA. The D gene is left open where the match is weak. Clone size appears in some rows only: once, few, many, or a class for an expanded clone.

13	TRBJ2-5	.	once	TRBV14	CASSYNPRETQYF	TGTGCCAGCAGCTACAATCCCCGGGAGACCCAGTACTTC
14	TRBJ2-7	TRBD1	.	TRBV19	CASSRGQGFYEQYF	TGTGCCAGTAGTCGGGGACAGGGGTTCTACGAGCAGTACTTC
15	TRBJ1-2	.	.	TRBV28	CASSLTQGMGYGYTF	TGTGCCAGCAGTTTAACACAGGGAATGGGCTATGGCTACACCTTC
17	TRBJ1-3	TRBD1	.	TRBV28	CASKQGVNLYSGNTIYF	TGTGCATCTAAGCAGGGGGTAAATCTTTATTCTGGAAACACCATATATTTT
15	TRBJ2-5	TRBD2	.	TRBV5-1	CASSLSGVNQETQYF	TGCGCCAGCAGCTTAAGCGGGGTAAACCAAGAGACCCAGTACTTC
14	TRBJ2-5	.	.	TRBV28	CASSFVGVEKTQYF	TGTGCCAGCAGTTTTGTGGGAGTTGAGAAGACCCAGTACTTC
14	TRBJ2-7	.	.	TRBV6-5	CASHRGGQVKEQYF	TGTGCCAGCCATCGGGGCGGCCAAGTGAAGGAGCAGTACTTC
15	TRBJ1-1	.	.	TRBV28	CASSSHSTGNTEAFF	TGTGCCAGCAGTTCACACTCGACGGGGAACACTGAAGCTTTCTTT
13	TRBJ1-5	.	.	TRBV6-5	CASSNRGAQPQHF	TGTGCCAGCAGTAACCGGGGAGCTCAGCCCCAGCATTTT
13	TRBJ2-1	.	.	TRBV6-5	CASSQILYNEQFF	TGTGCCAGCAGTCAAATCCTCTACAATGAGCAGTTCTTC
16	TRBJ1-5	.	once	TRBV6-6	CASSPRGGELRQPQHF	TGTGCCAGCAGCCCCCGTGGCGGGGAACTAAGACAGCCCCAGCATTTT
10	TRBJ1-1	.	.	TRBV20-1	CSARRPQAIF	TGCAGTGCTAGAAGGCCCCAGGCCATTTTT
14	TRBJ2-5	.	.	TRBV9	CASSERTIPGTQYF	TGTGCCAGCAGCGAGAGGACTATTCCTGGGACCCAGTACTTC
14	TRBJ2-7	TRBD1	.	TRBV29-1	CSVGRQGATYEQYF	TGCAGCGTTGGTCGACAGGGGGCGACCTACGAGCAGTACTTC
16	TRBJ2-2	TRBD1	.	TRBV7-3	CASSLTGGVDTGELFF	TGTGCCAGCAGCTTAACAGGGGGCGTCGACACCGGGGAGCTGTTTTTT
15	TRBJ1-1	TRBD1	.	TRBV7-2	CASSSRTGSGTEAFF	TGTGCCAGCAGCTCCCGGACAGGGTCCGGCACTGAAGCTTTCTTT
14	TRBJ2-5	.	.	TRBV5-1	CASSPGHLKETQYF	TGCGCCAGCAGCCCCGGACACCTGAAAGAGACCCAGTACTTC
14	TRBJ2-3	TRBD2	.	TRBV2	CASRLAASTDTQYF	TGTGCCAGCAGGCTAGCGGCCAGCACAGATACGCAGTATTTT
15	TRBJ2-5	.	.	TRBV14	CASSPYTGTPETQYF	TGTGCCAGCAGCCCCTACACCGGGACACCGGAGACCCAGTACTTC
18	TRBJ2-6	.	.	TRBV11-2	CASSLDRDAAPGANVLTF	TGTGCCAGCAGCTTAGACCGGGACGCCGCCCCGGGGGCCAACGTCCTGACTTTC
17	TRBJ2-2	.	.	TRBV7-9	CASSLVRPLRNTGELFF	TGTGCCAGCAGCTTAGTCCGGCCTTTACGGAACACCGGGGAGCTGTTTTTT
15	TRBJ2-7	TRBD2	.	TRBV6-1	CASSPQRESTDGQYF	TGTGCCAGCAGTCCACAGCGGGAGTCCACCGACGGGCAGTACTTC
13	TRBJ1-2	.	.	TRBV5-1	CASSLDNNYGYTF	TGCGCCAGCAGCTTGGACAATAACTATGGCTACACCTTC
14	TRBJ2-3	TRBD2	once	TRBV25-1	CASSRSGRTDTQYF	TGTGCCAGCAGCCGTAGCGGGAGAACAGATACGCAGTATTTT
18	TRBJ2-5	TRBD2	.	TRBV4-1	CASSLQIRTSGRQETQYF	TGCGCCAGCAGCCTTCAAATCCGGACTAGCGGGAGGCAAGAGACCCAGTACTTC
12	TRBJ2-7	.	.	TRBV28	CASSYGQRYRYF	TGTGCCAGCAGTTACGGACAGCGCTATAGGTACTTC
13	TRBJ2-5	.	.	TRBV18	CASSPNTDETQYF	TGTGCCAGCTCACCGAATACCGATGAGACCCAGTACTTC
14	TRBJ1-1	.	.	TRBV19	CASRPRALNTEAFF	TGTGCCAGTAGACCCCGAGCCTTGAACACTGAAGCTTTCTTT
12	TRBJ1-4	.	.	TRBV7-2	CASSLVGGKLFF	TGTGCCAGCAGCTTAGTGGGGGGGAAACTGTTTTTT
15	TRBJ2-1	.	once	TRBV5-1	CASGGLTGATSEQFF	TGCGCCAGCGGGGGACTGACGGGCGCAACGAGTGAGCAGTTCTTC